The 16 T cell receptor beta chains reported below all come from one sample, sequenced in a study of patients and donors after allogeneic stem cell transplantation. From the RT-PCR reads, TCRdb called clonotypes with MiXCR, one entry per CDR3 protein. Of some 880,000 distinct CDR3 sequences listed, about a sixth are singletons. Sequencing was done on a sample of blood, either unsorted or a sorted T cell fraction (not recorded which). These receptors were obtained from a human donor who was either an allogeneic HSCT recipient or a stem cell or donor lymphocyte infusion donor (not recorded which). It is not recorded whose cells these are; they may come from a transplant donor.

The chain links TRBV4-2 to TRBJ2-7, with 8 bases that match TRBD2. The CDR3 spans 14 residues. J gave up 7 bases and V 7 bases, and 12 bases lay outside the gene matches. Germline V gene lookup returns CDR1 LGHNA and CDR2 YNFKEQ. The CDR3 spells CASTQVAGGREQYF. CDR3 nucleotide sequence: TGTGCCAGCACCCAGGTTGCGGGCGGGAGGGAGCAGTACTTC.

This clonotype was detected a few times. This chain joins TRBV15 and TRBJ1-1, with TRBD1 identical over 8 bases. J lost 4 bases, V lost 7 bases, and 8 bases had no gene match. The CDR3 runs to 14 residues. CDR1 is LNHNV, CDR2 YYDKDF, per germline (reference sequence). The CDR3 here is CATKYRGESTEAFF. The DNA of the CDR3 is TGTGCCACCAAATACAGGGGGGAGAGCACTGAAGCTTTCTTT.

This clonotype appeared a single time. V and J are TRBV9 and TRBJ2-4; D remains ambiguous. Trimming took off 4 bases at V and 0 bases at J, with 11 bases between the two ends. The CDR3 covers 15 residues. Germline V gene sequence: CDR1 SGDLS, CDR2 YYNGEE. CDR3 in amino acids: CASSPDGLAKNIQYF. The CDR3 nucleotides are TGTGCCAGCAGCCCGGACGGTTTAGCCAAAAACATTCAGTACTTC.

This clonotype was seen a handful of times. This chain joins TRBV20-1 and TRBJ1-1; 9 nucleotides match TRBD1. With V trimmed by 2 bases and J by 11 bases, 6 bases remained unmatched. Germline CDR1 is DFQATT and CDR2 is SNEGSKA (reference sequence). The CDR3 contains 12 residues. In nucleotides, the CDR3 is TGCAGTGCTAGACAACATGGGACAGGGGCTTTCTTT. Translation gives CSARQHGTGAFF.

The gene calls are TRBV9 and TRBJ2-2; 11 bases fit TRBD2. The V segment lost 7 bases and the J segment 1 base; nucleotides outside the gene matches: 0. Germline V CDR1 and CDR2: SGDLS, YYNGEE. The CDR3 totals 14 residues. The CDR3: CASGTSGNTGELFF. As DNA, the CDR3 is TGTGCCAGCGGGACTAGCGGGAACACCGGGGAGCTGTTTTTT.

This chain links TRBV20-1 with TRBJ1-6, with D perhaps TRBD1 (5 bases). The V end was cut by 3 bases, the J end by 9 bases, with 12 bases between. Germline assignment: CDR1 DFQATT and CDR2 SNEGSKA (reference sequence). The CDR3 extends over 13 amino acids. This chain's CDR3 is CSASKGMGSPLHF. In DNA form, the CDR3 reads TGCAGTGCTAGTAAGGGGATGGGTTCACCCCTCCACTTT.

This clonotype was seen more than once but under ten times. The V call is TRBV6-1, the J call TRBJ1-5; D might be TRBD1 (5 bases). This CDR3 has 14 residues. Germline V lookup: CDR1 MNHNS, CDR2 SASEGT. Trimming removed 6 bases at V and 4 bases at J, with 13 bases between. The CDR3: CASSLDRQNQPQHF. The CDR3 nucleotides read TGTGCCAGCAGCCTCGACAGACAGAATCAGCCCCAGCATTTT.

The chain links TRBV12-3 or TRBV12-4 to TRBJ1-5; D gene uncertain. This CDR3 region has 17 residues. Trimming took off 3 bases at V and 7 bases at J, with 22 bases between the two ends. Here the CDR3 reads CASSFAQVGIAGQPQHF. For the CDR3, the DNA is TGTGCCAGCAGTTTTGCCCAGGTTGGAATTGCGGGGCAGCCCCAGCATTTT.

The DNA for the CDR3 is TGTGCCAGCAGCTTAGCGCAGGGACTAGCGGGGGGGCTCAATGAGCAGTTCTTC. It translates to CASSLAQGLAGGLNEQFF. This chain connects TRBV7-2 to TRBJ2-1, with 16 positions matching TRBD2. Germline CDR1 SGHTA, CDR2 FQGNSA. The CDR3 extends over 18 amino acids. V gave up 0 bases and J gave up 6 bases; unmatched junction bases: 5.

V is TRBV7-3 and J is TRBJ1-6; no firm D call. V lost 3 bases to trimming and J lost 6 bases, with 9 bases between them. The CDR3 has 14 residues. From germline, CDR1 is SGHTA and CDR2 FQGTGA. CDR3 sequence (DNA): TGTGCCAGCAGCTTCGGGCCCCTTAATTCACCCCTCCACTTT. Its protein is CASSFGPLNSPLHF.

This sequence joins TRBV5-1 and TRBJ1-1; TRBD1 agrees at 9 bases. After removal of 2 bases from V and 0 bases from J, the junction contained 2 bases not matched to a gene. The CDR3 contains 15 residues. CDR1 and CDR2 (germline): SGHRS, YFSETQ. The DNA for the CDR3 is TGCGCCAGCAGCTTCGACAGGGGGGTGAACACTGAAGCTTTCTTT. Translated, it gives CASSFDRGVNTEAFF.

The table lists this clonotype with many counts. This chain links TRBV29-1 with TRBJ2-7, with 8 bases that match TRBD1. CDR1 and CDR2 from the germline V gene are SQVTM and ANQGSEA. With V trimmed by 1 base and J by 4 bases, 3 bases remained unmatched. There are 13 residues in the CDR3. Here the CDR3 DNA reads TGCAGCGTTGAAGGGACAGGGAAATACGAGCAGTACTTC. This encodes CSVEGTGKYEQYF.

This clonotype was recorded at least ten times. The rearrangement links TRBV20-1 to TRBJ2-1; 12 nucleotides match TRBD2. The CDR3 covers 14 residues. The V and J ends lost 4 bases and 9 bases, in that order; junction bases with no gene match: 7. Germline assignment: CDR1 DFQATT and CDR2 SNEGSKA (reference sequence). Here the CDR3 reads CSANLAGGPGEQFF. CDR3 bases: TGCAGTGCTAACCTAGCGGGGGGGCCGGGTGAGCAGTTCTTC.

The chain recombines TRBV3-1 with TRBJ2-1; 12 nucleotides line up with TRBD2. Per germline, CDR1 LGHDT and CDR2 YNNKEL (reference sequence). This CDR3 is 15 amino acids long. The trim removed 1 base at V and 8 bases at J, leaving 3 bases unmatched. CDR3 in DNA: TGTGCCAGCAGCCAAGTACTAGCGGGGGGATATGAGCAGTTCTTC. This translates into CASSQVLAGGYEQFF.

This clonotype occurred many times. The chain is built from TRBV10-3 and TRBJ2-5; TRBD1 or TRBD2 may be the D gene (5 bases each). Deletions cut 6 bases from V and 1 base from J, with 15 bases between. Per germline, CDR1 ENHRY and CDR2 SYGVKD. The CDR3 is made up of 15 amino acids. The CDR3 DNA follows: TGTGCCATCAGCGACCCAGGGACCGCCCAAGAGACCCAGTACTTC. Translating it yields CAISDPGTAQETQYF.

This chain connects TRBV7-2 to TRBJ1-4; D remains ambiguous. The CDR3 covers 16 residues. The germline V gene has CDR1 SGHTA and CDR2 FQGNSA. The V end lost 5 bases, the J end lost 0 bases, and 13 bases lay between the germline ends. The DNA of the CDR3 is TGTGCCAGCAGCATCCATAACGTTGCAACTAATGAAAAACTGTTTTTT. It is translated as CASSIHNVATNEKLFF.